These 28 T cell receptor beta chains came from one sample sequenced in a study of blood T cell repertoires in COVID-19 (dated by TCRdb to about 2020). Libraries were prepared through the immunoSEQ multiplex PCR assay. TCRdb limited this immuneACCESS table to in-frame rearrangements with V and J called. A share of clones is missing; checked studies link under half to unresolved V genes, and the rest is unexplained. The sample table shows hundreds of thousands of clones, and about 80% are seen once. The ten largest make up 4.9% of the sample. The sample consisted of peripheral blood. These receptors were taken from a woman aged 80 or over with active or convalescent COVID-19.

This clone was seen many times. This sequence joins TRBV11-3 and TRBJ2-5, with D possibly being TRBD1 (6 bases). V was clipped by 8 bases and J by 4 bases, with 14 bases between them. Germline V gene data show CDR1 as SGHNT and CDR2 as YENEEA. The CDR3 is 13 amino acids. CDR3 coding DNA: TGTGCCAGCGGACCACAGGGTTCAGAGACCCAGTACTTC. It is translated as CASGPQGSETQYF.

The CDR3 reads CASSLRQQGAGTDTQYF. CDR3 nucleotides: TGCGCCAGCAGCTTGCGACAACAGGGGGCCGGCACAGATACGCAGTATTTT. V and J are TRBV5-1 and TRBJ2-3; 9 bases line up with TRBD1. The length of the CDR3 is 17 residues. V was pared by 1 base and J by 1 base, with 7 bases of the junction left unmatched. Germline CDR1 reads SGHRS; CDR2 reads YFSETQ.

The rearrangement joins TRBV3-1 (or the pseudogene TRBV3-2) to TRBJ1-3; possibly TRBD1 for D (5 bases). Germline values: CDR1 LGHDT, CDR2 YNNKEL (reference sequence). The V gene lost 5 bases and the J gene lost 2 bases, with 7 bases spanning the gap. CDR3 length: 13 residues. CDR3 loop: CASSGGAGNTIYF. The CDR3 bases are TGTGCCAGCAGCGGGGGGGCTGGAAACACCATATATTTT.

The chain links TRBV28 to TRBJ1-4, with unresolved D. The germline gives CDR1 MDHEN, CDR2 SYDVKM. Between the trimmed V and J ends, which lost 5 bases and 2 bases, there was a span of 12 bases. The CDR3 contains 15 residues. In DNA form, the CDR3 reads TGTGCCAGCAGTCCCCCACGCGCTACTAATGAAAAACTGTTTTTT. Translation gives CASSPPRATNEKLFF.

This sequence joins TRBV10-2 and TRBJ2-7; 9 positions match TRBD2. The V and J ends lost 7 bases and 1 base, in that order; junction bases with no gene match: 11. Germline CDR1 WSHSY, CDR2 SAAADI. The CDR3 is 16 residues long. The CDR3 region has the DNA TGCGCCAGCACCCCGGGGAGGACTAGCGCATCCTACGAGCAGTACTTC. This gives the protein CASTPGRTSASYEQYF.

This clone showed up just a few times. This rearrangement joins TRBV20-1 to TRBJ1-5; TRBD1 matches at 8 bases. CDR3 length: 14 residues. Trimming took 4 bases from V and 5 from J; bases not matched to a gene: 7. CDR1 and CDR2 (germline): DFQATT, SNEGSKA (reference sequence). Written as DNA, the CDR3 is TGCAGTGCTATTGATCAGGGGGCGGATCAGCCCCAGCATTTT. It translates to CSAIDQGADQPQHF.

V gene TRBV28 combines with J gene TRBJ2-6, with TRBD1 matching over 8 bases. The CDR3 runs to 20 residues. Trimming cost V 2 bases and J 1 base; bases outside gene matches: 13. Germline lookup yields CDR1 MDHEN and CDR2 SYDVKM. The CDR3 region is CASSLNLGGRGRSGANVLTF. The CDR3 bases are TGTGCCAGCAGTTTAAATTTGGGCGGCAGGGGGCGGTCTGGGGCCAACGTCCTGACTTTC.

The V and J genes are TRBV29-1 and TRBJ1-5; 7 bases are shared with TRBD1. Per germline, CDR1 SQVTM and CDR2 ANQGSEA. V trimming: 5 bases; J trimming: 7 bases; junction bases outside the gene matches: 11. The CDR3 extends over 14 amino acids. The CDR3 bases are TGCAGCGTTTTAGGGACAGCCGAAGGGCAGCCCCAGCATTTT. Protein product: CSVLGTAEGQPQHF.

V is TRBV27 and J is TRBJ1-2, with D perhaps TRBD1 (6 bases). V was trimmed by 5 bases and J by 5 bases, leaving 15 bases between them. The V gene's germline CDR1 is MNHEY and CDR2 SMNVEV (reference sequence). CDR3 size: 14 residues. CDR3 nucleotides: TGTGCCAGCAGTCCACAGGGAAACCCATATGGCTACACCTTC. Translating it yields CASSPQGNPYGYTF.

The gene calls are TRBV28 and TRBJ1-2, with 9 bases fitting TRBD1. The CDR3 covers 17 residues. Germline-derived CDR1 and CDR2 are MDHEN and SYDVKM. V shed 3 bases, J shed 7 bases, and the junction held 15 bases outside the gene matches. CDR3 sequence reads: CASSFFARDRAVGGYTF. Written as DNA, the CDR3 is TGTGCCAGCAGTTTCTTCGCCCGGGACAGGGCGGTTGGTGGCTACACCTTC.

This sequence joins TRBV2 and TRBJ1-3; 8 bases fit TRBD1. The CDR3 loop spans 16 amino acids. Per germline, CDR1 SNHLY and CDR2 FYNNEI. V dropped 5 bases and J dropped 0; count of bases not matched to a gene: 6. Written as DNA, the CDR3 is TGTGCCAGCAGTAGCGAAACAGGGGGCTCTGGAAACACCATATATTTT. Protein product: CASSSETGGSGNTIYF.

The genes are TRBV21-1 and TRBJ1-1; the table calls TRBD1, which could not be checked here. TRBV21-1 is a documented pseudogene. The CDR3 covers 13 residues. The CDR3: CASSTGTGQVAFF. The DNA for the CDR3 is TGTGCCAGCAGCACAGGGACAGGGCAGGTTGCTTTCTTT.

Here the CDR3 reads CASSAEEVSTDTQYF. The CDR3, as DNA: TGTGCCAGCAGTGCAGAAGAAGTTAGCACAGATACGCAGTATTTT. V usage is TRBV2 and J usage is TRBJ2-3, with D uncertain. The CDR3 is 15 amino acids. Looked up from germline, CDR1 is SNHLY and CDR2 is FYNNEI. Trimming stripped 4 bases from V and 0 bases from J, with 11 bases between.

The gene calls are TRBV19 and TRBJ2-3; 9 bases agree with TRBD2. The ends lost 5 bases at V and 2 bases at J; junction bases unmatched: 8. The CDR3 is 16 residues long. CDR1 and CDR2 from the germline V gene are LNHDA and SQIVND (reference sequence). CDR3 in amino acids: CASSDYSGSHTDTQYF. CDR3 coding DNA: TGTGCCAGTAGTGACTATAGCGGGAGTCACACAGATACGCAGTATTTT. Complete variable domain (other parts from reference TRBV19 and TRBJ2-3): DGGITQSPKYLFRKEGQNVTLSCEQNLNHDAMYWYRQDPGQGLRLIYYSQIVNDFQKGDIAEGYSVSREKKESFPLTVTSAQKNPTAFYLCASSDYSGSHTDTQYFGPGTRLTVL.

In DNA form, the CDR3 reads TGTGCCAGCAGCCGAGACAGGGTTAATGAAAAACTGTTTTTT. The encoded protein is CASSRDRVNEKLFF. The V call is TRBV7-8, the J call TRBJ1-4; TRBD1 matches 7 bases. This CDR3 spans 14 amino acids. The ends lost 5 bases at V and 4 bases at J; junction bases unmatched: 4. Germline V gene data show CDR1 as SGHVS and CDR2 as FQNEAQ.

V gene TRBV5-5 combines with J gene TRBJ2-2, with 13 bases matching TRBD2. Trimming removed 0 bases from V and 8 bases from J; junction bases left unmatched: 4. Germline loops: CDR1 SGHKS, CDR2 YYEKEE (reference sequence). The CDR3 loop spans 16 amino acids. The CDR3 bases are TGTGCCAGCAGCTTGGGGACTAGCGGGAGTGGTGGGGAGCTGTTTTTT. Translation gives CASSLGTSGSGGELFF.

The chain couples TRBV7-6 to TRBJ2-3; D might be TRBD1 (5 bases). The V gene lost 3 bases and the J gene lost 2 bases, with 12 bases spanning the gap. The germline V gene has CDR1 SGHVS and CDR2 FNYEAQ. This CDR3 region has 15 residues. The DNA of the CDR3 is TGTGCCAGCAGCTTGGGGCAGGGTCACACAGATACGCAGTATTTT. It codes for CASSLGQGHTDTQYF.

J is TRBJ1-6 and V is TRBV30, with 10 bases fitting TRBD1. Unmatched junction bases numbered 6, after V lost 1 base and J lost 9 bases. The germline V gene has CDR1 GTSNPN and CDR2 SVGIG (reference sequence). The CDR3 consists of 15 residues. The CDR3 DNA reads as TGTGCCTGGAGTGCCGGACAGGGGGTCGGTTCACCCCTCCACTTT. Its translation: CAWSAGQGVGSPLHF.

Only one count was recorded for this clone. This rearrangement joins TRBV30 to TRBJ1-3, with 10 positions matching TRBD1. CDR3 length equals 13 residues. J was trimmed by 8 bases and V by 5 bases; bases with no gene match: 6. The germline V gene has CDR1 GTSNPN and CDR2 SVGIG (reference sequence). CDR3 sequence (DNA): TGTGCCTGGGAGACGACAGGGGGCTACACCATATATTTT. This encodes CAWETTGGYTIYF. The full variable domain, its missing parts supplied by reference TRBV30 and TRBJ1-3, is SQTIHQWPATLVQPVGSPLSLECTVEGTSNPNLYWYRQAAGRGLQLLFYSVGIGQISSEVPQNLSASRPQDRQFILSSKKLLLSDSGFYLCAWETTGGYTIYFGEGSWLTVV.

The V gene is TRBV25-1, the J gene TRBJ1-2; a possible D gene is TRBD1 (6 bases). In germline, CDR1 is MGHDK, CDR2 SYGVNS. V lost 2 bases to trimming and J lost 2 bases, with 9 bases between them. The CDR3 loop spans 14 amino acids. CDR3 in DNA: TGTGCCAGCAGTGAAGGGGGCTTGAACTATGGCTACACCTTC. Translation gives CASSEGGLNYGYTF.

The chain has TRBV9 and TRBJ1-1, with D tentatively TRBD1 (6 bases). This CDR3 is 14 amino acids long. Germline loops: CDR1 SGDLS, CDR2 YYNGEE. V was shortened by 3 bases and J by 8 bases, with 17 bases between the two germline ends. The CDR3 DNA is TGTGCCAGCAGCGCGTGGGACACTGCAAGAGAAGCTTTCTTT. Its protein is CASSAWDTAREAFF.

The CDR3 reads CSAGQGGYGYTF. The CDR3 DNA sequence: TGCAGCGCCGGACAGGGTGGCTATGGCTACACCTTC. V and J are TRBV29-1 and TRBJ1-2; TRBD1 aligns across 8 bases. The CDR3 has 12 amino acids. V was clipped by 7 bases and J by 4 bases; unmatched bases: 5. CDR1 and CDR2 (germline): SQVTM, ANQGSEA.

The V gene is TRBV7-2, the J gene TRBJ2-1; TRBD2 might be the D (6 bases). Trimming removed 1 base at V and 9 bases at J, with 13 bases between. Per the germline V gene, CDR1 is SGHTA and CDR2 is FQGNSA. The CDR3 spans 14 residues. The CDR3 protein is CASSLGLDGGEQFF. The CDR3, as DNA: TGTGCCAGCAGCTTAGGACTAGACGGGGGTGAGCAGTTCTTC.

The rearrangement joins TRBV19 to TRBJ2-6; 13 nucleotides match TRBD2. Germline trimming cut 3 bases from V and 2 bases from J; bases unmatched to any gene: 4. The CDR3 consists of 18 residues. CDR1 is LNHDA, CDR2 SQIVND, per germline (reference sequence). CDR3 loop: CASSIGLAGETGANVLTF. CDR3 DNA sequence: TGTGCCAGTAGTATTGGACTAGCGGGAGAAACTGGGGCCAACGTCCTGACTTTC.

This clone was counted only a few times. This sequence joins TRBV6-1 and TRBJ2-7, with 8 bases lining up with TRBD2. CDR3 length equals 14 residues. The V segment lost 3 bases and the J segment 4 bases; nucleotides outside the gene matches: 5. Germline V CDR1 and CDR2: MNHNS, SASEGT. Here the CDR3 DNA reads TGTGCCAGCAGTGAGGTCGGGGGGGATTACGAGCAGTACTTC. Protein product: CASSEVGGDYEQYF.

The chain has TRBV5-1 and TRBJ1-2, with 8 bases matching TRBD1. V shed 0 bases and J 1 base; nucleotides not matched to a gene: 8. The germline gives CDR1 SGHRS, CDR2 YFSETQ. This CDR3 is built from 17 residues. This chain's CDR3 is CASSLEGQVNHNYGYTF. The CDR3, as DNA: TGCGCCAGCAGCTTGGAGGGACAGGTAAACCATAACTATGGCTACACCTTC.

The chain has TRBV28 and TRBJ1-1; D unresolved. From germline, CDR1 is MDHEN and CDR2 SYDVKM. CDR3 length: 12 residues. Trimming removed 8 bases from V and 1 base from J, with 8 bases in between. This chain's CDR3 is CASSVKNTEAFF. The DNA of the CDR3 is TGTGCCAGCTCGGTTAAGAACACTGAAGCTTTCTTT.

The chain couples TRBV27 to TRBJ1-2, with 10 bases aligning to TRBD1. The germline gives CDR1 MNHEY, CDR2 SMNVEV (reference sequence). The CDR3 has 14 residues. V trimming: 5 bases; J trimming: 5 bases; junction bases outside the gene matches: 5. The CDR3 nucleotides are TGTGCCAGCAGTGCTCCGGGACAGGGGTATGGCTACACCTTC. It yields the protein CASSAPGQGYGYTF.